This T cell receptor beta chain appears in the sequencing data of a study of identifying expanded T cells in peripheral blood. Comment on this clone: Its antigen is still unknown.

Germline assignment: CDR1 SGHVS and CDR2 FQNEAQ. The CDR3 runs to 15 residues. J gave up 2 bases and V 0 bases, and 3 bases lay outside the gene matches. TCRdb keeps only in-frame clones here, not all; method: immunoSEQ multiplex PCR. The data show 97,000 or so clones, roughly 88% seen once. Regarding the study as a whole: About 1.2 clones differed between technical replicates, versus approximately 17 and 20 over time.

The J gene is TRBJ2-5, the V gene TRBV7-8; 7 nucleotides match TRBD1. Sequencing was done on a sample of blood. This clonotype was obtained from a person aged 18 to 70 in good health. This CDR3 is CASSLAKTGQETQYF. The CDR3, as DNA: TGTGCCAGCAGCTTAGCTAAGACAGGGCAAGAGACCCAGTACTTC.